A single T cell receptor beta chain is shown here with its context. This clonotype has ten or more counts. This receptor's antigen is unknown. Base qualities are missing; no much larger clone stands one base away. V has 0 bases trimmed and J has 3 bases trimmed; junction bases matching no gene number 7. Via the germline V gene (reference sequence), CDR1 is LGHDT and CDR2 YNNKEL. Including cysteine and phenylalanine, the CDR3 has 16 amino acids. Kept here is only the CDR3 DNA, which spans 48 bases and is read in frame from base 1. Receptor libraries were prepared by 5' RACE. The reads were generated on a NextSeq 500. To correct for sequencing error and PCR bias, the TCR library protocol tagged individual cDNA molecules with unique molecular identifiers. Both TCR alpha and beta chains were sequenced, and tight co-correlation was observed between alpha and beta sequence abundances in each sample. The source study handled its data this way. Decombinator V4 was used to annotate the V gene, J gene and CDR3 of the TCR sequences. Expanded TCRs were defined as changing significantly between any two time points under a Poisson model with p below 0.0001. TCR abundances were normalised to the total number of TCRs sequenced per sample and were expressed as counts per million. MAIT TCRs were defined by TRAV1-2 paired with TRAJ12, TRAJ20 or TRAJ33, and iNKT TCRs by TRAV10 paired with TRAJ18. VDJdb, accessed on 1 November 2021, was searched for TCRs annotated for CMV, EBV and SARS-CoV-2, and TCRs annotated for more than one antigen were excluded. Starting from the raw public reads, TCRdb applied fastp trimming at Q25, assembled clones with MiXCR and retained in-frame beta chains. Records with the same CDR3 protein are collapsed into one entry carrying the most frequent genes and DNA. TCRdb, not the authors, supplied the V and J calls. This sample is represented by tens of thousands of distinct CDR3 sequences; approximately 5.2% of them were singletons. The ten largest clonotypes hold about 3.5% of the sample.

The data were taken from a study of early T cells in non-severe SARS-CoV-2 infection (dated by TCRdb to about 2021). At the level of the whole study: Because TCR sequencing relied on bulk RNA taken from unsorted whole blood, pairing of alpha and beta chains was not possible.

A case-control design nested within a healthcare worker cohort in London, UK, was used, with weekly nasopharyngeal swab PCR tests and blood sampling performed. Healthcare workers were recruited between 23 and 31 March 2020, during the week of the UK lockdown, and were followed weekly for up to roughly 16 weeks. General study outcomes and caveats: VDJdb matching was skewed toward anti-spike CD8 responses, so virus-specific expansions were likely underestimated and private and CD4 specificities were missed.

This receptor chain uses TRBV3-1 and TRBJ2-7; TRBD1 fits 8 bases in the junction. The clonotype originates from an adult who was a healthcare worker with PCR-confirmed SARS-CoV-2 infection or an uninfected control (not recorded which). Sequencing was carried out using whole blood. The DNA reads as follows: TGTGCCAGCAGCCAAGATCCCCCAGGGGGCAACTACGAGCAGTACTTC. Its translation is CASSQDPPGGNYEQYF.